This T cell receptor beta chain derives from a study of identifying expanded T cells in peripheral blood. Sequenced by immunoSEQ multiplex PCR; TCRdb stores in-frame clones only, minus some. The sample carries roughly 86,000 clones, roughly 84% recorded once. With 5 bases removed from V and 2 bases from J, the gap between germline ends came to 9 bases. This CDR3 has 13 amino acids. Per the germline V gene, CDR1 is LGHNA and CDR2 is YNFKEQ. No infections or other immune events were documented during collection. Overall study results and limits: Technical replicates showed around 1.2 changed clones; around 2 weeks roughly 18; four weeks 19. Across healthy donors, higher total template counts meant significantly greater approximately two-week count variance.

Notes on this clone: Its antigen remains unknown.

The V and J genes are TRBV4-2 and TRBJ1-2; weak D call: TRBD1 (5 bases). This receptor was taken from a person aged 18 to 70 in good health. What was sequenced was blood. The CDR3: CASSLGVNYGYTF. In DNA, the CDR3 is TGTGCCAGCAGCTTGGGGGTCAACTATGGCTACACCTTC.